This is a list of T cell receptor beta chains from one sample in a study of blood T cell repertoires in COVID-19. Profiling relied on immunoSEQ multiplex PCR, and the TCRdb table lists in-frame clones only, not all of them. Among some 170,000 clones, roughly 88% were seen once, and the ten largest hold around 6.3%. The sequencing input was peripheral blood. Receptor source: a woman between 40 and 55 years old with COVID-19, enrolled during active disease. The CDR3 runs from the conserved cysteine through the conserved F or W. Each record gives: J gene, D gene, V gene, clone size, CDR3 DNA, CDR3 protein. A D gene is named only where the DNA matches it firmly. Expanded clones get a size class; other rows say once, few or many, or leave the size out.

TRBJ1-2	-	TRBV5-1	-	TGCGCCAGCAGCTTGAACAGAAACTATGGCTACACCTTC	CASSLNRNYGYTF
TRBJ1-1	TRBD1	TRBV7-2	-	TGTGCCAGCAGCTTAGGCAGGGGGAGCACTGAAGCTTTCTTT	CASSLGRGSTEAFF
TRBJ1-3	TRBD1	TRBV4-1	-	TGCGCCAGCAGCTCACAGACAGGGCTCCCTGGAAACACCATATATTTT	CASSSQTGLPGNTIYF
TRBJ2-7	TRBD1	TRBV19	-	TGTGCCAGTAGTAGGACAGGGGGCTACGAGCAGTACTTC	CASSRTGGYEQYF
TRBJ1-4	-	TRBV11-2	-	TGTGCCAGCAGCTTCCAGGGCATCATAGAAAAACTGTTTTTT	CASSFQGIIEKLFF
TRBJ1-5	TRBD1	TRBV27	-	TGTGCCAGCAGTTTAGCAGGGGGTTCCCAGCCCCAGCATTTT	CASSLAGGSQPQHF
TRBJ2-3	TRBD1	TRBV27	-	TGTGCCAGCAGTTCCCGACAGGGGGCAACGACGGATACGCAGTATTTT	CASSSRQGATTDTQYF
TRBJ2-1	TRBD1	TRBV6-5	-	TGTGCCAGCAGGACAGGGGACCTTAATGAGCAGTTCTTC	CASRTGDLNEQFF
TRBJ2-3	TRBD1	TRBV29-1	-	TGCAGCGCCAGGACAGGGGAGGATACGCAGTATTTT	CSARTGEDTQYF
TRBJ2-1	TRBD2	TRBV28	-	TGTGCCAGCAGGCCCAGACTAGCGGGAGTGGGATACAATGAGCAGTTCTTC	CASRPRLAGVGYNEQFF
TRBJ2-2	-	TRBV27	-	TGTGCCAGCAAGCTTGGGGGCGGGAGCCTGAACACCGGGGAGCTGTTTTTT	CASKLGGGSLNTGELFF
TRBJ2-7	-	TRBV27	-	TGTGCCAGCAGTTTGTCCCCTTCCTACGAGCAGTACTTC	CASSLSPSYEQYF
TRBJ1-6	-	TRBV11-2	-	TGTGCCAGCAGCTTAGAGGTCGTGCAGGGTCATTCACCCCTCCACTTT	CASSLEVVQGHSPLHF
TRBJ2-3	TRBD1	TRBV2	-	TGTGCCAGCAGAGATAGACAGGGGACAGATACGCAGTATTTT	CASRDRQGTDTQYF
TRBJ2-2	TRBD1	TRBV7-9	-	TGTGCCAGCAGCTTAGTGGGGACAGGGCCGAACACCGGGGAGCTGTTTTTT	CASSLVGTGPNTGELFF
TRBJ2-7	-	TRBV18	-	TGTGCCAGCTCTGACGGACAGTCCTACGAGCAGTACTTC	CASSDGQSYEQYF
TRBJ1-5	-	TRBV19	-	TGTGCCAGTAGCACTACAGGGAACCCAGCCCAGCATTTT	CASSTTGNPAQHF
TRBJ2-7	TRBD1	TRBV19	-	TGTGCCAGTAGTTCAAGGACAGGGTCTTACGAGCAGTACTTC	CASSSRTGSYEQYF
TRBJ1-2	-	TRBV20-1	-	TGCAGTGCTAGTCGACCGACCCGGGGGGTCTATGGCTACACCTTC	CSASRPTRGVYGYTF
TRBJ1-2	-	TRBV28	-	TGTGCCAGCAGCCTGGCTCAGGCGGGAGGCTACACCTTC	CASSLAQAGGYTF
TRBJ2-7	-	TRBV11-2	-	TGTGCCAGCAGCCGGACTGGGCTAAACGAGCAGTACTTC	CASSRTGLNEQYF
TRBJ1-1	-	TRBV19	few	TGTGCCAGTAGTATAGTTCCAGGGCCGAACACTGAAGCTTTCTTT	CASSIVPGPNTEAFF
TRBJ1-1	-	TRBV4-1	-	TGCGCCAGCAGCCAATACGTGTCAGGGTTGAACACTGAAGCTTTCTTT	CASSQYVSGLNTEAFF
TRBJ1-1	-	TRBV29-1	-	TGCAGCGTTGTGAACAGTTTGAACACTGAAGCTTTCTTT	CSVVNSLNTEAFF
TRBJ2-6	-	TRBV6-4	-	TGTGCCAGCTCTATGGGTGGGAGCTCTGGGGCCAACGTCCTGACTTTC	CASSMGGSSGANVLTF
TRBJ2-5	-	TRBV6-2/TRBV6-3	-	TGTGCCAGCAGTTACTCGAAGGGACAAGGGGGAGAGACCCAGTACTTC	CASSYSKGQGGETQYF
TRBJ2-1	-	TRBV29-1	-	TGCAGCGTTGAAGATCTTCCTAATGAGCAGTTCTTC	CSVEDLPNEQFF
TRBJ1-1	TRBD1	TRBV7-6	-	TGTGCCAGCAGCTTGACAGGGATCGCTTTCTTT	CASSLTGIAFF
TRBJ1-2	TRBD1	TRBV12-3/TRBV12-4	few	TGTGCCAGCAGCCCCGGGACAGCTAAAGGCTACACCTTC	CASSPGTAKGYTF
TRBJ1-1	TRBD1	TRBV14	-	TGTGCCAGCAGCCCTACAGGGGTCACTGAAGCTTTCTTT	CASSPTGVTEAFF
TRBJ1-1	TRBD1	TRBV29-1	-	TGCAGCGCGGCAGGGGGGAACACTGAAGCTTTCTTT	CSAAGGNTEAFF
TRBJ2-7	TRBD2	TRBV5-1	-	TGCGCCAGCAGCGGCTCCTTTAGCGGGAGGGCCGGGTCCTACGAGCAGTACTTC	CASSGSFSGRAGSYEQYF
TRBJ2-2	TRBD1	TRBV24-1	-	TGTGCCACCAGTATAGACAGGGCGGACACCGGGGAGCTGTTTTTT	CATSIDRADTGELFF
TRBJ2-5	-	TRBV27	-	TGTGCCAGCAGTTTACGGGGGGAGACCCAGTACTTC	CASSLRGETQYF
TRBJ1-1	TRBD1	TRBV5-1	-	TGCGCCAGCAGCCGTTTAGGGGGCGAGGGCACTGAAGCTTTCTTT	CASSRLGGEGTEAFF
TRBJ2-7	TRBD1	TRBV2	-	TGTGCCAGCGGGCAACAGGGGAGCTCCTACGAGCAGTACTTC	CASGQQGSSYEQYF
TRBJ2-3	-	TRBV5-1	-	TGCGCCAGCACCCAGGGAGGTTTTCCAGATACGCAGTATTTT	CASTQGGFPDTQYF
TRBJ2-5	TRBD2	TRBV6-2/TRBV6-3	-	TGTGCCAGCAGTAGGACTAGCGGGCAAGAGACCCAGTACTTC	CASSRTSGQETQYF
TRBJ2-3	TRBD2	TRBV19	-	TGTGCCAGTCTGGGAAGGGACGGGGGGACGACAGATACGCAGTATTTT	CASLGRDGGTTDTQYF
TRBJ2-1	TRBD2	TRBV13	-	TGTGCCAGCCGCGCGGGAGGCTACAATGAGCAGTTCTTC	CASRAGGYNEQFF
TRBJ2-4	-	TRBV7-2	-	TGTGCCAGCAGCGTCAGGGTTACGGTAACCAAAAACATTCAGTACTTC	CASSVRVTVTKNIQYF
TRBJ1-2	-	TRBV19	many	TGTGCCAGTAGTATACAGGCTAACTATGGCTACACCTTC	CASSIQANYGYTF
TRBJ2-7	TRBD1	TRBV24-1	-	TGTGCCACCAGTGATGACAGGGGTATCGAGCAGTACTTC	CATSDDRGIEQYF
TRBJ1-2	TRBD1	TRBV5-4	-	TGTGCCAGCAGTTATAACAGGGGGACATATGGCTACACCTTC	CASSYNRGTYGYTF
TRBJ2-1	-	TRBV5-1	-	TGCGCCAGCAGCGCGGGCGGGGCCTCCTACAATGAGCAGTTCTTC	CASSAGGASYNEQFF
TRBJ2-7	TRBD1	TRBV5-4	-	TGTGCCAGCAGTTGGCGAGGACAGGGTACTATCGAGCAGTACTTC	CASSWRGQGTIEQYF
TRBJ2-1	TRBD2	TRBV11-3	once	TGTGCCAGCAGCCACCGCGGGAGCGGGTCCTACAATGAGCAGTTCTTC	CASSHRGSGSYNEQFF
TRBJ2-7	TRBD2	TRBV20-1	-	TGCAGTGCTAGTAGAACTAGCGGGCACTCCTACGAGCAGTACTTC	CSASRTSGHSYEQYF
TRBJ2-7	TRBD2	TRBV4-1	-	TGCGCCAGCAGCCAAGATGCCTCACTAGCGGGAATCCAGGACTTC	CASSQDASLAGIQDF
TRBJ1-2	-	TRBV3-1/TRBV3-2	-	TGTGCCAGCAGCCAAGTAGGGGCAGGGAATGGCTACACCTTC	CASSQVGAGNGYTF
TRBJ1-1	-	TRBV6-5	-	TGTGCCAGCAGTTACTCTGCGGGAGGGACTGAAGCTTTCTTT	CASSYSAGGTEAFF
TRBJ1-1	-	TRBV4-1	-	TGCGCCAGCAGCGAGCCGGGACTAGAAGCTTTCTTT	CASSEPGLEAFF
TRBJ1-2	TRBD1	TRBV5-1	-	TGCGCCAGCAGCCCCGGGACAGGGGCTAACTATGGCTACACCTTC	CASSPGTGANYGYTF
TRBJ2-1	TRBD2	TRBV6-5	-	TGTGCCAGCAGTCGGGCCTGGGCGGGGGTCCGGGAGCAGTTCTTC	CASSRAWAGVREQFF